This TCR beta chain originates from a study of shared clonotypes between healthy human individuals. Study outcomes and limitations: Sequencing depth was expected to influence donor clonotype sharing. A few donors shared about 4.8% of their naive CD4 clonotypes.

The CDR3 consists of 11 residues. Germline assignment: CDR1 KGHSH and CDR2 LQKENI. Assay used: immunoSEQ multiplex PCR; TCRdb lists only in-frame clones, some missing. The data contain roughly 1,000,000 clones, about 84% of them seen just once; the ten biggest clones take up around 0.61%. As to this clone: Antigen unknown. A read error is possible here, since a much larger clone lies one base away.

The sequenced sample consisted of memory CD4+ T cells from PBMCs. Subset defined: CD45RA-negative fraction. The clonotype was recovered from a man aged 18-30 years in good health. Some clones in this sample may be carry-over from other donors' samples. The rearrangement joins TRBV18 to TRBJ2-3; D remains ambiguous. The CDR3 reads CANSPRDTQYF. The CDR3 nucleotides read TGTGCCAACTCACCACGAGATACGCAGTATTTT.